Ten or more counts support the clone carrying this T cell receptor beta chain. The sample belongs to a study of regulatory T cells in long-lasting Graves disease. Described time point: newly diagnosed GD, antithyroid drugs for less than 3 months. The TCR library used RNA extracted from PBMCs. The patient group derived from an endocrinology department in Xi'an, China. V was clipped by 5 bases and J by 5 bases, with 13 bases between them. This CDR3 spans 13 amino acids. Germline loops: CDR1 MNHEY, CDR2 SMNVEV (reference sequence). Combining iRepertoire HTBI primers with Arm-PCR of CDR3 regions, the authors built TCR beta libraries. Via MiXCR, TCRdb re-called the multiplex PCR reads, giving one row per CDR3 protein. Of 500,000 or so distinct CDR3 sequences in the sample, about 14% were seen once. The same sample was also studied in work on T cells in Graves' hyperthyroidism and ophthalmopathy.

The chain combines TRBV27 with TRBJ2-7; weak D call: TRBD2 (5 bases). The sequence was obtained from a woman aged 45-60 years with Graves disease. The sample here was peripheral blood mononuclear cells (PBMCs), taken at new diagnosis, from a patient treated with antithyroid drugs. The CDR3: CASSGASRNEQYF. The CDR3 nucleotides read TGTGCCAGCAGTGGCGCTAGCCGGAACGAGCAGTACTTC.